This TCR beta chain was identified during a study of somatic mutations in cytotoxic T cells in rheumatoid arthritis. Repertoires were generated with immunoSEQ multiplex PCR, while TCRdb's copy carries only in-frame clones and drops some. The table shows about 14,000 clones, with roughly 82% occurring only once. V was trimmed by 3 bases and J by 4 bases, leaving 22 bases between them. The CDR3 totals 17 residues. Germline CDR1 reads SGHDT; CDR2 reads YYEEEE. The chain links TRBV5-6 to TRBJ1-2; no firm D call. The clonotype comes from an adult with rheumatoid arthritis. The sample taken for sequencing was CD8+ T cells sorted from blood. The CDR3 coding sequence is TGTGCCAGCAGCTACCGGACCGCGGGTTCGATTGGCTATGGCTACACCTTC. Translated: CASSYRTAGSIGYGYTF.